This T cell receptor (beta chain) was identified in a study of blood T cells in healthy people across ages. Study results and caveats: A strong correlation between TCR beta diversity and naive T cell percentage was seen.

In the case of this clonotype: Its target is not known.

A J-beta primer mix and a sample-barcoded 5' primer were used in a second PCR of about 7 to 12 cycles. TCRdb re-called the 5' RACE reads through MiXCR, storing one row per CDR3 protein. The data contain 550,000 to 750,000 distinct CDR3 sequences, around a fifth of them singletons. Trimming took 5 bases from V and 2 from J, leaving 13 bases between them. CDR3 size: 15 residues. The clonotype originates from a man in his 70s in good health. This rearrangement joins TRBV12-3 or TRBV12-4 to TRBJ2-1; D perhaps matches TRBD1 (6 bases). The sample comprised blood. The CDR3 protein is CASSPRDNAYNEQFF. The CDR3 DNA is TGTGCCAGCAGTCCCCGGGACAACGCCTACAATGAGCAGTTCTTC.